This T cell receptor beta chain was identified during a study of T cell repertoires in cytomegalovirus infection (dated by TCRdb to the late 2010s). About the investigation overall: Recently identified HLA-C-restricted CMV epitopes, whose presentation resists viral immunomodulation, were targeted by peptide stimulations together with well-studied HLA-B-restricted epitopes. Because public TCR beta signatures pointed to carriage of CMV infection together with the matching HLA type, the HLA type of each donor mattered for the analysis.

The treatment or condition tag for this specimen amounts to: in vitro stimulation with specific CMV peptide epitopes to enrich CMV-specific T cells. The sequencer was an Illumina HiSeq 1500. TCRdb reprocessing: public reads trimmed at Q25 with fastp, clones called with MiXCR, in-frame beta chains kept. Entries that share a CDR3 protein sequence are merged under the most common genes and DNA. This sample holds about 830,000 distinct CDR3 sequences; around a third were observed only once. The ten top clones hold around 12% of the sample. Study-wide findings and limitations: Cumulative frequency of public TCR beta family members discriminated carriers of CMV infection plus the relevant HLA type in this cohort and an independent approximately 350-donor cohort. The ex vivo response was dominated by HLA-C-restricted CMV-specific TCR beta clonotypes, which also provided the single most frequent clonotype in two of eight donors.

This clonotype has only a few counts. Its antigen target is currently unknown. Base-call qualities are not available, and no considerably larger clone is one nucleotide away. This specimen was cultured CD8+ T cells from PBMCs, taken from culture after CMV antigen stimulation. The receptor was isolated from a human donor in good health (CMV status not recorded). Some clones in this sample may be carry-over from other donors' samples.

The nucleotides read TGCAGTGCTAACAGGAATGGCTACACCTTC. This is translated as CSANRNGYTF. In this chain, TRBV20-1 is recombined with TRBJ1-2; a weak D assignment points to TRBD1 (5 bases agree). The germline V gene (reference sequence) sets CDR1 to DFQATT and CDR2 to SNEGSKA. From the cysteine up to the phenylalanine, the CDR3 has a length of 10 residues. Only CDR3 DNA remains: 30 bases, in frame from the first base. V gives up 4 bases and J gives up 6 bases, and the segment between their germline ends measures 6 bases.